The clone carrying this TCR beta chain is medium-sized in the sample. TCRdb reprocessed the PCR reads using MiXCR. The sample includes over 15,000 clones, roughly 13% seen only once; the top ten take approximately 30%. V lost 6 bases and J lost 2, with 8 bases in between. CDR1 is MNHEY, CDR2 SMNVEV, per germline (reference sequence). CDR3 length: 12 amino acids. Thyroid surgery took place with no prior treatment in any patient. The sample comes from a study of metastatic and nonmetastatic thyroid tumors. The sequence derives from a female donor with papillary thyroid cancer or a benign thyroid nodule (not recorded which). Some clones in this sample may be carry-over from other donors' samples. The V gene is TRBV27, the J gene TRBJ2-7; D is uncertain. Material for sequencing was blood. In nucleotides, the CDR3 is TGTGCCAGCAGAGGGCCGACCTACGAGCAGTACTTC. Its translation is CASRGPTYEQYF.